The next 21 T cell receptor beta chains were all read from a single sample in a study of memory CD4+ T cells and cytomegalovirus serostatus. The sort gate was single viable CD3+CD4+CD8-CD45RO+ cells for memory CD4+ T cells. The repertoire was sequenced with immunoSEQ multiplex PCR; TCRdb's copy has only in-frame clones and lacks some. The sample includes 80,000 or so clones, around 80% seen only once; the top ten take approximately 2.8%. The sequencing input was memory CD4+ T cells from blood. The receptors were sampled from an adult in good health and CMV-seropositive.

The DNA for the CDR3 is TGTGCCAGCAGTTCTATAGGCCCGGGACTAGCGGGAGGTTCCTACGAGCAGTACGTC. Its protein product is CASSSIGPGLAGGSYEQYV. The chain has TRBV27 and TRBJ2-7; 15 nucleotides line up with TRBD2. The CDR3 extends over 19 amino acids. Germline V gives CDR1 MNHEY, CDR2 SMNVEV (reference sequence). Losses at the gene ends were 4 bases for V and 1 base for J; bases not matched to a gene: 11.

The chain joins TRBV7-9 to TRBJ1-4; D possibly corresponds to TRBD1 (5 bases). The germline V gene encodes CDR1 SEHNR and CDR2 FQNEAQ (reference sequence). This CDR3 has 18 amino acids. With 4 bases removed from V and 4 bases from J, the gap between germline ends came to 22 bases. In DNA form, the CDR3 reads TGTGCCAGCAGCTCCAACCGAGGGGCAGCCGCCTTTAATGAAAAACTGTTTTTT. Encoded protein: CASSSNRGAAAFNEKLFF.

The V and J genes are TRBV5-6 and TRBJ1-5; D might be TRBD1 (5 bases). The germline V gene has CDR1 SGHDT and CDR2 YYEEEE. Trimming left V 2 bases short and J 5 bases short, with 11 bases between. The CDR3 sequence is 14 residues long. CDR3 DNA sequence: TGTGCCAGCAGCTTTGGGGCACCCGATCAGCCCCAGCATTTT. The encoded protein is CASSFGAPDQPQHF.

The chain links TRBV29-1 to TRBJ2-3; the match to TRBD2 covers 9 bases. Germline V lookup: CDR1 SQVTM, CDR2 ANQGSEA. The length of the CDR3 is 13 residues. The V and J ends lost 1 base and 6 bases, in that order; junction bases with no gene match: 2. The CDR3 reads CSVEARGGDTQYF. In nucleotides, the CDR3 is TGCAGCGTTGAAGCGCGGGGGGGGGATACGCAGTATTTT.

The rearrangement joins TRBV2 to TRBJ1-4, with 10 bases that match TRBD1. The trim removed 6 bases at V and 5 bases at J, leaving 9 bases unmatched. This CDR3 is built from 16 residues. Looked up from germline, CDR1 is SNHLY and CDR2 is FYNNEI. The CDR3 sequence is CASRRDRGLGNEKLFF. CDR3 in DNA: TGTGCCAGCAGACGGGACAGGGGCCTCGGGAATGAAAAACTGTTTTTT.

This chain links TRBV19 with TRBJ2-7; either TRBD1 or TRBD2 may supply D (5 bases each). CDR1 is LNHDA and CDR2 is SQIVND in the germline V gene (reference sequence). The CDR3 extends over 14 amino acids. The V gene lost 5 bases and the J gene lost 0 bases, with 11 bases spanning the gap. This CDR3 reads CASSFRDGSYEQYF. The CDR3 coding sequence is TGTGCCAGTAGTTTCCGGGACGGCTCCTACGAGCAGTACTTC.

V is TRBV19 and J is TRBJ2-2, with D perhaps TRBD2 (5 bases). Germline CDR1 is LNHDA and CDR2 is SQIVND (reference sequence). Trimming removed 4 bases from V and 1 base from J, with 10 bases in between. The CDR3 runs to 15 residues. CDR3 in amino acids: CASSSPGRNTGELFF. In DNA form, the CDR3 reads TGTGCCAGTAGTAGCCCGGGGAGGAACACCGGGGAGCTGTTTTTT. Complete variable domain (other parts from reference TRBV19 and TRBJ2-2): DGGITQSPKYLFRKEGQNVTLSCEQNLNHDAMYWYRQDPGQGLRLIYYSQIVNDFQKGDIAEGYSVSREKKESFPLTVTSAQKNPTAFYLCASSSPGRNTGELFFGEGSRLTVL.

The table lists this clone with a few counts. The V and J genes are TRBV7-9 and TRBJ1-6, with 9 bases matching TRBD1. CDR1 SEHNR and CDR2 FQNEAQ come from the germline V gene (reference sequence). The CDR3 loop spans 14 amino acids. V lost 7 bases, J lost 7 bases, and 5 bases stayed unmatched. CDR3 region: CASIEGTGNSPLHF. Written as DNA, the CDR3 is TGTGCCAGCATCGAAGGGACAGGGAATTCACCCCTCCACTTT.

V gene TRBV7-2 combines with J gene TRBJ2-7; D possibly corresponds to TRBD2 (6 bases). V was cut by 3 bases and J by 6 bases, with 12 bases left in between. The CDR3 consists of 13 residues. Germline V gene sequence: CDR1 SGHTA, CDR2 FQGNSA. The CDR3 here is CASSFSEGGEQYV. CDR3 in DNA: TGTGCCAGCAGCTTCTCCGAGGGAGGCGAGCAGTACGTC.

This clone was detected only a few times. CDR3: CASRIRDGGNYGYTF. The CDR3 nucleotides are TGTGCCAGCAGAATAAGGGACGGGGGAAACTATGGCTACACCTTC. The chain combines TRBV28 with TRBJ1-2, with D maybe TRBD1 (5 bases). The germline gives CDR1 MDHEN, CDR2 SYDVKM. The CDR3 runs 15 residues. The ends were cut back, 6 bases at V and 2 bases at J, with 16 bases in the middle.

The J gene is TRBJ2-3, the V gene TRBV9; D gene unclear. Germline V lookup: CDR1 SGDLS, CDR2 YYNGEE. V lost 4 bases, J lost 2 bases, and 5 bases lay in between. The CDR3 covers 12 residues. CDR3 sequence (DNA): TGTGCCAGCAGCCCTACCACAGATACGCAGTATTTT. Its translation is CASSPTTDTQYF. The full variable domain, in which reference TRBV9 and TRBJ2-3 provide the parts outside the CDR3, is DSGVTQTPKHLITATGQRVTLRCSPRSGDLSVYWYQQSLDQGLQFLIQYYNGEERAKGNILERFSAQQFPDLHSELNLSSLELGDSALYFCASSPTTDTQYFGPGTRLTVL.

Written as DNA, the CDR3 is TGTGCCAGCAGGTCCATCAGGGGAAACTATGGCTACACCTTC. Encoded protein: CASRSIRGNYGYTF. The chain is built from TRBV7-2 and TRBJ1-2, with D possibly matching TRBD1 (6 bases). CDR3 length: 14 residues. Per the germline V gene, CDR1 is SGHTA and CDR2 is FQGNSA. The V gene lost 6 bases and the J gene lost 2 bases, with 13 bases spanning the gap.

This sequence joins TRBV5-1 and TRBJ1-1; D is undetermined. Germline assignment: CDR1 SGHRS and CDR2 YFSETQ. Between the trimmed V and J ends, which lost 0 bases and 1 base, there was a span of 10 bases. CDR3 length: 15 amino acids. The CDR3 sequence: CASSLVFSRNTEAFF. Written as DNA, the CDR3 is TGCGCCAGCAGCTTGGTTTTCTCCAGGAACACTGAAGCTTTCTTT.

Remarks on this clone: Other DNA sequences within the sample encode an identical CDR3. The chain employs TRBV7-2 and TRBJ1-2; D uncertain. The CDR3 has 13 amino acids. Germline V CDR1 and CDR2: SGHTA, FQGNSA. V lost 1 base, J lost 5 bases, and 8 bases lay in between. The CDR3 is CASSLGGAYGYTF. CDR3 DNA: TGTGCCAGCAGCTTAGGAGGAGCGTATGGCTACACCTTC.

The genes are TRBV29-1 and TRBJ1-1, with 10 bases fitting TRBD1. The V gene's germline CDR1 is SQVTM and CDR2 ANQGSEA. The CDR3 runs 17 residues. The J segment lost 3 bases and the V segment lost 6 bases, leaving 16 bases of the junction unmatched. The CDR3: CSVKQDRGFFGDTEAFF. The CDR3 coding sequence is TGCAGCGTGAAACAGGACAGGGGGTTTTTCGGGGACACTGAAGCTTTCTTT.

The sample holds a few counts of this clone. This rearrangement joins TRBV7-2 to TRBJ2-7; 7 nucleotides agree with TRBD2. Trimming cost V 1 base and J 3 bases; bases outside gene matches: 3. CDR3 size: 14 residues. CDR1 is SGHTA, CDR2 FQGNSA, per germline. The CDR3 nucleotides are TGTGCCAGCAGCTTAGGCGGGAGATTCTACGAGCAGTACGTC. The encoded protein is CASSLGGRFYEQYV.

The CDR3 nucleotides read TGTGCCAGCAGTGAGGGGATGCGGGGCTCTGGGGCCAACGTCCTGACTTTC. Translating it yields CASSEGMRGSGANVLTF. V and J are TRBV2 and TRBJ2-6, with a possible D match to TRBD2 (6 bases). Germline V CDR1 and CDR2: SNHLY, FYNNEI. There are 17 residues in the CDR3. V gave up 3 bases and J gave up 0 bases, with 12 bases separating them.

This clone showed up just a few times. The CDR3 coding sequence is TGTGCCAGCAGCTTCGTTAGGGAACGCACAGATACGCAGTATTTT. It specifies CASSFVRERTDTQYF. The V call is TRBV9, the J call TRBJ2-3, with D uncertain. Trimming pared 4 bases from V and 1 base from J, leaving 13 bases between. The CDR3 totals 15 residues. Germline CDR1 SGDLS, CDR2 YYNGEE.

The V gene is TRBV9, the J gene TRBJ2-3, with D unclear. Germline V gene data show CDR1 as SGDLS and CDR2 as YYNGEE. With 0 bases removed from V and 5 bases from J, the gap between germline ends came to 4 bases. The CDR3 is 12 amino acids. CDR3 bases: TGTGCCAGCAGCGTAGATTTAGATACGCAGTATTTT. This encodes CASSVDLDTQYF. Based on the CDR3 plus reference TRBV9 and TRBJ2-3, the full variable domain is DSGVTQTPKHLITATGQRVTLRCSPRSGDLSVYWYQQSLDQGLQFLIQYYNGEERAKGNILERFSAQQFPDLHSELNLSSLELGDSALYFCASSVDLDTQYFGPGTRLTVL.

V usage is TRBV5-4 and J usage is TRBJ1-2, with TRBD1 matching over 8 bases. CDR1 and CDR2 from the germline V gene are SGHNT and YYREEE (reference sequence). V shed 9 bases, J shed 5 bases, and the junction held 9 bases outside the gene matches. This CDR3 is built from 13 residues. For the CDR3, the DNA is TGTGCCATCCAGGACAGGGCGGCGTATGGCTACACCTTC. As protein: CAIQDRAAYGYTF. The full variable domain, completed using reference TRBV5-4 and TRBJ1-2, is ETGVTQSPTHLIKTRGQQVTLRCSSQSGHNTVSWYQQALGQGPQFIFQYYREEENGRGNFPPRFSGLQFPNYSSELNVNALELDDSALYLCAIQDRAAYGYTFGSGTRLTVV.

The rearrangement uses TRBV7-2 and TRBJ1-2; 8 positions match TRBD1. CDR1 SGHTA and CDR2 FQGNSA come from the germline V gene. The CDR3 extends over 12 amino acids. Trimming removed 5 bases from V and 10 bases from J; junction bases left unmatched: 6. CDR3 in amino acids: CASSPQGQVYTF. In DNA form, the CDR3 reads TGTGCCAGCAGCCCCCAGGGACAGGTCTACACCTTC.